The rows below give T cell receptor beta chains drawn from one sample of a study of human T cells and chemical hapten exposure. In TCRdb, the RACE reads were re-called with MiXCR into one record per CDR3 protein. This sample has under 45,000 distinct CDR3 sequences, with 10% found just once. The source material was whole blood, sampled in connection with sensitization to the hapten diphenylcyclopropenone (DPC). These receptors were taken from a man aged 50 to 59 with alopecia areata. Some clones in this sample may be carry-over from other donors' samples. The CDR3 runs from the conserved cysteine through the conserved F or W. Fields, in order: J gene, clone size, D gene, V gene, CDR3 protein, CDR3 DNA. The D gene is left open where the match is weak. A clone size is listed for some rows: how often the clone was seen (once, few, many), or a class if it is expanded.

J gene: TRBJ2-3; clone size: few; D gene: TRBD2; V gene: TRBV29-1; CDR3 protein: CSVEDPRLASGNTDTQYF; CDR3 DNA: TGCAGCGTTGAAGATCCTCGTCTGGCTAGCGGGAACACAGATACGCAGTATTTT
J gene: TRBJ1-2; clone size: few; D gene: .; V gene: TRBV5-1; CDR3 protein: CASSTDTDYGYTF; CDR3 DNA: TGCGCCAGCAGCACGGATACAGACTATGGCTACACCTTC
J gene: TRBJ1-2; clone size: few; D gene: TRBD1; V gene: TRBV7-9; CDR3 protein: CASSRTGAVHGYTF; CDR3 DNA: TGTGCCAGCAGCCGGACAGGGGCCGTTCATGGCTACACCTTC
J gene: TRBJ2-2; clone size: few; D gene: .; V gene: TRBV24-1; CDR3 protein: CATSDAGPSGAAHTGELFF; CDR3 DNA: TGTGCCACCAGTGACGCGGGCCCTTCTGGGGCGGCACACACCGGGGAGCTGTTTTTT
J gene: TRBJ2-7; clone size: many; D gene: TRBD2; V gene: TRBV27; CDR3 protein: CASSPHSSGSVYEQYF; CDR3 DNA: TGTGCCAGCAGTCCGCACTCTAGCGGGAGCGTATACGAGCAGTACTTC
J gene: TRBJ2-7; clone size: few; D gene: TRBD1; V gene: TRBV3-1; CDR3 protein: CASAVLGGQGYHEQYF; CDR3 DNA: TGTGCCAGCGCCGTTTTAGGGGGACAGGGGTACCACGAGCAGTACTTC
J gene: TRBJ1-1; clone size: .; D gene: .; V gene: TRBV29-1; CDR3 protein: CSARTVADTEAFF; CDR3 DNA: TGCAGCGCTAGGACAGTGGCGGACACTGAAGCTTTCTTT
J gene: TRBJ1-2; clone size: many; D gene: .; V gene: TRBV7-9; CDR3 protein: CASSRSDTNYGYTF; CDR3 DNA: TGTGCCAGCAGCCGTTCAGACACTAACTATGGCTACACCTTC
J gene: TRBJ2-1; clone size: many; D gene: TRBD2; V gene: TRBV7-2; CDR3 protein: CASSRGLEFTNEQFF; CDR3 DNA: TGTGCCAGCAGCCGAGGACTAGAATTTACCAATGAGCAGTTCTTC
J gene: TRBJ2-1; clone size: .; D gene: .; V gene: TRBV3-1; CDR3 protein: CASRDINEQFF; CDR3 DNA: TGTGCCAGCAGAGATATAAATGAGCAGTTCTTC
J gene: TRBJ2-1; clone size: few; D gene: .; V gene: TRBV5-1; CDR3 protein: CASSLSRGSVHTVGAYNEQFF; CDR3 DNA: TGCGCCAGCAGCTTGTCCCGTGGGAGCGTGCATACGGTGGGAGCCTACAATGAGCAGTTCTTC
J gene: TRBJ1-5; clone size: few; D gene: .; V gene: TRBV20-1; CDR3 protein: CSARMSENQPQHF; CDR3 DNA: TGCAGTGCTAGAATGTCAGAAAATCAGCCCCAGCATTTT
J gene: TRBJ1-6; clone size: many; D gene: TRBD1; V gene: TRBV12-3/TRBV12-4; CDR3 protein: CASTYRGGGNSPLHF; CDR3 DNA: TGTGCCAGCACCTACCGAGGGGGCGGTAATTCACCCCTCCACTTT
J gene: TRBJ2-7; clone size: many; D gene: TRBD1; V gene: TRBV12-3/TRBV12-4; CDR3 protein: CASTPGTAYEQYF; CDR3 DNA: TGTGCCAGCACCCCCGGGACAGCCTACGAGCAGTACTTC
J gene: TRBJ2-1; clone size: few; D gene: .; V gene: TRBV7-8; CDR3 protein: CASSLAGMVGTNEQFF; CDR3 DNA: TGTGCCAGCAGCTTAGCGGGGATGGTGGGCACCAATGAGCAGTTCTTC
J gene: TRBJ2-1; clone size: .; D gene: .; V gene: TRBV28; CDR3 protein: CASISLGRHNEQFF; CDR3 DNA: TGTGCCAGCATTTCGCTGGGGAGACACAATGAGCAGTTCTTC
J gene: TRBJ1-2; clone size: .; D gene: .; V gene: TRBV28; CDR3 protein: CASSTGYYGYTF; CDR3 DNA: TGTGCCAGCAGTACAGGGTACTATGGCTACACCTTC
J gene: TRBJ2-4; clone size: many; D gene: .; V gene: TRBV5-4; CDR3 protein: CASSLDTGGAKNIQYF; CDR3 DNA: TGTGCCAGCAGCTTGGACACTGGCGGCGCCAAAAACATTCAGTACTTC
J gene: TRBJ2-3; clone size: .; D gene: .; V gene: TRBV29-1; CDR3 protein: CSVARAADTQYF; CDR3 DNA: TGCAGCGTTGCCCGTGCGGCAGATACGCAGTATTTT
J gene: TRBJ2-2; clone size: .; D gene: .; V gene: TRBV5-1; CDR3 protein: CASSFGQGHTGELFF; CDR3 DNA: TGCGCCAGCAGCTTTGGGCAGGGGCATACCGGGGAGCTGTTTTTT
J gene: TRBJ2-3; clone size: many; D gene: .; V gene: TRBV9; CDR3 protein: CASSSTGTDTQYF; CDR3 DNA: TGTGCCAGCAGCTCCACGGGCACAGATACGCAGTATTTT
J gene: TRBJ1-5; clone size: few; D gene: .; V gene: TRBV7-2; CDR3 protein: CASSLEGPNNNQPQHF; CDR3 DNA: TGTGCCAGCAGCTTAGAGGGCCCTAACAACAATCAGCCCCAGCATTTT
J gene: TRBJ2-5; clone size: .; D gene: .; V gene: TRBV11-2; CDR3 protein: CASSPTRTQETQYF; CDR3 DNA: TGTGCCAGCAGCCCCACAAGGACCCAGGAGACCCAGTACTTC
J gene: TRBJ2-7; clone size: many; D gene: TRBD2; V gene: TRBV10-3; CDR3 protein: CAISDRTSGTYEQYF; CDR3 DNA: TGTGCCATCAGTGACCGGACTAGCGGGACCTACGAGCAGTACTTC
J gene: TRBJ2-5; clone size: .; D gene: .; V gene: TRBV4-2; CDR3 protein: CASSQDRSVETQYF; CDR3 DNA: TGTGCCAGCAGCCAAGATAGGAGCGTCGAGACCCAGTACTTC
J gene: TRBJ1-2; clone size: many; D gene: TRBD1; V gene: TRBV5-1; CDR3 protein: CASSLDRGNYGYTF; CDR3 DNA: TGCGCCAGCAGCTTGGACAGGGGTAACTATGGCTACACCTTC
J gene: TRBJ2-5; clone size: .; D gene: TRBD2; V gene: TRBV4-1; CDR3 protein: CASSQLTGGQETQYF; CDR3 DNA: TGCGCCAGCAGCCAACTAACGGGAGGGCAAGAGACCCAGTACTTC
J gene: TRBJ1-5; clone size: many; D gene: TRBD1; V gene: TRBV12-3/TRBV12-4; CDR3 protein: CASRTTGGNQPQHF; CDR3 DNA: TGTGCCAGCAGGACGACAGGGGGCAATCAGCCCCAGCATTTT
J gene: TRBJ1-1; clone size: few; D gene: TRBD1; V gene: TRBV18; CDR3 protein: CASSPYLLGQGQVGEAFF; CDR3 DNA: TGTGCCAGCTCACCTTACCTACTGGGACAGGGCCAAGTCGGGGAAGCTTTCTTT
J gene: TRBJ2-7; clone size: .; D gene: .; V gene: TRBV20-1; CDR3 protein: CSARAKDSYEQYF; CDR3 DNA: TGCAGTGCTAGAGCTAAGGACTCCTACGAGCAGTACTTC
J gene: TRBJ2-7; clone size: .; D gene: .; V gene: TRBV12-3/TRBV12-4; CDR3 protein: CASGPTGSYEQYF; CDR3 DNA: TGTGCCAGCGGCCCGACAGGCTCCTACGAGCAGTACTTC
J gene: TRBJ2-2; clone size: few; D gene: .; V gene: TRBV4-3; CDR3 protein: CASSPDRLATGELFF; CDR3 DNA: TGCGCCAGCAGCCCCGATAGGCTGGCAACCGGGGAGCTGTTTTTT
J gene: TRBJ2-3; clone size: few; D gene: .; V gene: TRBV10-3; CDR3 protein: CATGTSGDTQYF; CDR3 DNA: TGTGCCACGGGGACATCTGGAGATACGCAGTATTTT
J gene: TRBJ2-1; clone size: many; D gene: TRBD2; V gene: TRBV5-1; CDR3 protein: CASSLRTSNEQFF; CDR3 DNA: TGCGCCAGCAGCTTGAGGACTAGCAATGAGCAGTTCTTC
J gene: TRBJ2-2; clone size: .; D gene: TRBD1; V gene: TRBV29-1; CDR3 protein: CSVVRTGDTGELFF; CDR3 DNA: TGCAGCGTTGTACGGACAGGGGACACCGGGGAGCTGTTTTTT
J gene: TRBJ2-2; clone size: .; D gene: .; V gene: TRBV10-3; CDR3 protein: CATVLTRESGELFF; CDR3 DNA: TGTGCCACCGTCTTAACTCGGGAATCCGGGGAGCTGTTTTTT
J gene: TRBJ2-1; clone size: many; D gene: .; V gene: TRBV19; CDR3 protein: CATAAPPSSTGEQFF; CDR3 DNA: TGTGCCACTGCTGCCCCCCCCTCATCTACCGGTGAGCAGTTCTTC
J gene: TRBJ2-2; clone size: large; D gene: .; V gene: TRBV28; CDR3 protein: CASQARSGANTGELFF; CDR3 DNA: TGTGCCAGCCAAGCCCGTTCCGGGGCGAACACCGGGGAGCTGTTTTTT
J gene: TRBJ2-1; clone size: .; D gene: TRBD1; V gene: TRBV7-3; CDR3 protein: CASSLTGQGKFF; CDR3 DNA: TGTGCCAGCAGCTTGACCGGACAGGGGAAGTTCTTC
J gene: TRBJ2-7; clone size: .; D gene: .; V gene: TRBV7-2; CDR3 protein: CASSRPGSPTEQYF; CDR3 DNA: TGTGCCAGCAGCCGACCTGGGAGTCCAACCGAGCAGTACTTC
J gene: TRBJ1-6; clone size: few; D gene: TRBD1; V gene: TRBV9; CDR3 protein: CASSARPIGQGTSPLHF; CDR3 DNA: TGTGCCAGCAGCGCCCGACCGATAGGACAGGGGACTTCACCCCTCCACTTT
J gene: TRBJ2-1; clone size: few; D gene: TRBD2; V gene: TRBV5-5; CDR3 protein: CASSLGSGSGSEQFF; CDR3 DNA: TGTGCCAGCAGCTTGGGGAGCGGGAGTGGGAGTGAGCAGTTCTTC
J gene: TRBJ2-7; clone size: many; D gene: TRBD1; V gene: TRBV10-2; CDR3 protein: CASSDPGTGIRYEQYF; CDR3 DNA: TGCGCCAGCAGTGACCCCGGGACAGGGATTAGGTACGAGCAGTACTTC
J gene: TRBJ2-3; clone size: many; D gene: TRBD2; V gene: TRBV7-2; CDR3 protein: CASSLSPSGSGTDTQYF; CDR3 DNA: TGTGCCAGCAGTTTGTCCCCTAGCGGGAGCGGGACAGATACGCAGTATTTT
J gene: TRBJ2-3; clone size: many; D gene: .; V gene: TRBV20-1; CDR3 protein: CSVWFVEGTDTQYF; CDR3 DNA: TGCAGCGTATGGTTCGTGGAGGGCACAGATACGCAGTATTTT
J gene: TRBJ2-2; clone size: few; D gene: TRBD1; V gene: TRBV7-9; CDR3 protein: CASKMTGTGHTGELFF; CDR3 DNA: TGTGCCAGCAAAATGACCGGGACAGGACATACCGGGGAGCTGTTTTTT
J gene: TRBJ1-1; clone size: many; D gene: .; V gene: TRBV5-1; CDR3 protein: CASSLSEGTNTEAFF; CDR3 DNA: TGCGCCAGCAGCCTCTCGGAGGGGACGAACACTGAAGCTTTCTTT